Listed below are T cell receptor beta chains from one sample, sequenced in a study of T cell responses to AZD1222 COVID-19 vaccine. The assay was immunoSEQ multiplex PCR, and TCRdb's table has in-frame clones only and misses some. This table holds approximately 120,000 clones, around 89% found once. Sequences were derived from peripheral blood, sampled 28 days after the second AZD1222 dose. Every receptor here comes from an adult who received the AZD1222 COVID-19 vaccine. The CDR3 runs from the conserved cysteine through the conserved F or W. Each record gives: clone size, V gene, J gene, D gene, CDR3 protein, CDR3 DNA. A D gene is named only where the DNA matches it firmly. Size values are once, few and many counts, or a class for expanded clones, and some rows have none.

NA,TRBV4-2,TRBJ1-4,NA,CASSQEGRVDEKLFF,TGTGCCAGCAGCCAAGAGGGGCGGGTTGACGAAAAACTGTTTTTT
once,TRBV5-1,TRBJ1-1,NA,CASSLAFRDTEAFF,TGCGCCAGCAGCTTGGCCTTTAGGGACACTGAAGCTTTCTTT
NA,TRBV30,TRBJ1-2,TRBD1,CAWSKGQGGSYGYTF,TGTGCCTGGAGTAAGGGACAGGGCGGGAGCTATGGCTACACCTTC
NA,TRBV29-1,TRBJ1-1,NA,CSAAVQGNTEAFF,TGCAGCGCTGCGGTACAGGGGAACACTGAAGCTTTCTTT
NA,TRBV2,TRBJ1-1,NA,CASIDRLSETMDTEAFF,TGTGCCAGCATCGACCGCCTATCTGAGACTATGGACACTGAAGCTTTCTTT
NA,TRBV6-5,TRBJ1-1,TRBD1,CASSYSGQGSTEAFF,TGTGCCAGCAGTTACTCGGGACAGGGGAGCACTGAAGCTTTCTTT
NA,TRBV19,TRBJ2-3,NA,CASSLTSHQYF,TGTGCCAGTAGCCTGACCTCACACCAGTATTTT
once,TRBV2,TRBJ2-2,NA,CASRGGNANTGELFF,TGTGCCAGCAGGGGGGGCAACGCGAACACCGGGGAGCTGTTTTTT
NA,TRBV14,TRBJ2-5,NA,CASSQNRPDEGPTYF,TGTGCCAGCAGCCAAAACCGACCGGATGAAGGACCCACGTACTTC
NA,TRBV6-5,TRBJ2-2,NA,CASSYFDGAGGELFF,TGTGCCAGCAGTTACTTCGATGGGGCGGGCGGGGAGCTGTTTTTT
NA,TRBV6-5,TRBJ2-7,NA,CASSSSGGGSYEQYF,TGTGCCAGCAGTTCCTCAGGGGGGGGGTCCTACGAGCAGTACTTC
NA,TRBV5-3,TRBJ2-5,TRBD2,CARSFGLAAYQETQYF,TGTGCCAGAAGCTTTGGACTAGCGGCGTACCAAGAGACCCAGTACTTC
NA,TRBV7-8,TRBJ2-2,TRBD1,CASSLRDSTGELFF,TGTGCCAGCAGCTTGAGGGACAGCACCGGGGAGCTGTTTTTT
NA,TRBV28,TRBJ1-6,TRBD1,CASSSGGAYSPLHF,TGTGCCAGCAGTTCAGGGGGCGCTTATTCACCCCTCCACTTT
NA,TRBV12-3/TRBV12-4,TRBJ1-2,TRBD1,CASRPQGNYGYTF,TGTGCCAGCAGGCCACAGGGGAACTATGGCTACACCTTC
NA,TRBV7-2,TRBJ1-3,NA,CATSDSRGNTIYF,TGTGCCACTTCTGACAGTCGAGGAAACACCATATATTTT
NA,TRBV20-1,TRBJ1-5,NA,CSASRVSQPQHF,TGCAGTGCTAGTCGCGTTAGCCAGCCCCAGCATTTT
NA,TRBV28,TRBJ2-2,NA,CASTTLDRSTGELFF,TGTGCCAGCACCACCCTTGATAGGAGCACCGGGGAGCTGTTTTTT
NA,TRBV7-9,TRBJ2-2,TRBD1,CASSLDRQGNSGELFF,TGTGCCAGCAGCTTAGACCGACAGGGTAACTCCGGGGAGCTGTTTTTT
few,TRBV6-6,TRBJ1-5,TRBD1,CASSRQGNQPQHF,TGTGCCAGCAGTCGACAGGGGAATCAGCCCCAGCATTTT
NA,TRBV5-1,TRBJ1-5,TRBD1,CASSLGPQGAGQPQHF,TGCGCCAGCAGCTTGGGTCCTCAGGGGGCAGGGCAGCCCCAGCATTTT
NA,TRBV5-4,TRBJ1-1,NA,CASSFGVLDTEAFF,TGTGCCAGCAGCTTCGGTGTGTTGGACACTGAAGCTTTCTTT
NA,TRBV6-9,TRBJ1-2,NA,CASSTPSDPGAGGYTF,TGTGCCAGCAGTACCCCCAGCGACCCGGGGGCGGGTGGCTACACCTTC
NA,TRBV29-1,TRBJ2-1,TRBD2,CSAEGGTSGSVRNEQFF,TGCAGCGCCGAGGGGGGGACTAGCGGGAGTGTGAGGAATGAGCAGTTCTTC
NA,TRBV7-9,TRBJ2-5,TRBD2,CASSFGLAGAGETQYF,TGTGCCAGCAGCTTTGGACTAGCGGGAGCGGGAGAGACCCAGTACTTC
NA,TRBV11-3,TRBJ1-1,TRBD1,CASSQTGPEENTEAFF,TGTGCCAGCAGCCAGACAGGGCCTGAGGAGAACACTGAAGCTTTCTTT
NA,TRBV18,TRBJ2-7,NA,CASSPSQETVVYEQYF,TGTGCCAGCTCACCTTCGCAGGAGACAGTAGTCTACGAGCAGTACTTC
NA,TRBV6-5,TRBJ1-3,NA,CASRASGNTIYF,TGTGCCAGCAGAGCTTCTGGAAACACCATATATTTT
NA,TRBV3-1/TRBV3-2,TRBJ2-7,TRBD1,CASTSTGVYEQYF,TGTGCCAGCACCAGCACAGGGGTTTACGAGCAGTACTTC
NA,TRBV3-1/TRBV3-2,TRBJ1-6,TRBD1,CASSQGQAYNSPLHF,TGTGCCAGCAGCCAGGGACAGGCGTATAATTCACCCCTCCACTTT
NA,TRBV5-4,TRBJ2-7,NA,CASSLKGRIPGEQYF,TGTGCCAGCAGCTTAAAGGGACGGATACCGGGCGAGCAGTACTTC
once,TRBV5-1,TRBJ2-7,NA,CASSLGPLMSYEQYF,TGCGCCAGCAGCTTGGGGCCGCTTATGTCCTACGAGCAGTACTTC
NA,TRBV5-1,TRBJ2-3,NA,CASSLLRLSTDTQYF,TGCGCCAGCAGCCTACTACGACTTAGCACAGATACGCAGTATTTT
NA,TRBV20-1,TRBJ1-4,NA,CSARTNEKLFF,TGCAGTGCTAGAACTAATGAAAAACTGTTTTTT
once,TRBV30,TRBJ1-5,TRBD1,CAWSGGQGFQEPQHF,TGTGCCTGGAGTGGAGGACAGGGGTTCCAAGAGCCCCAGCATTTT
NA,TRBV6-2/TRBV6-3,TRBJ1-3,NA,CASSPAPGGGYSGNTIYF,TGTGCCAGCAGCCCTGCCCCGGGCGGGGGTTACTCTGGAAACACCATATATTTT
NA,TRBV28,TRBJ2-7,TRBD1,CASSTGTVNFYEQYF,TGTGCCAGCAGCACCGGGACAGTCAACTTCTACGAGCAGTACTTC
NA,TRBV6-5,TRBJ1-1,TRBD1,CASSSRQGGTEAFF,TGTGCCAGCAGTTCCAGACAGGGGGGCACTGAAGCTTTCTTT
NA,TRBV7-2,TRBJ2-1,TRBD2,CASSLSAGQTGEQFF,TGTGCCAGCAGCTTATCAGCGGGGCAAACGGGTGAGCAGTTCTTC
NA,TRBV7-2,TRBJ2-7,NA,CATSGTAQSYEQYF,TGTGCCACCTCCGGGACGGCGCAATCCTACGAGCAGTACTTC
NA,TRBV29-1,TRBJ2-5,TRBD2,CSVELAGETQYF,TGCAGCGTTGAACTAGCGGGAGAGACCCAGTACTTC
NA,TRBV20-1,TRBJ1-6,TRBD1,CSASAGGSPSYNSPLHF,TGCAGTGCTAGTGCAGGGGGCTCACCCTCCTATAATTCACCCCTCCACTTT
NA,TRBV11-2,TRBJ2-7,TRBD2,CASSTRTSGFSYEQYF,TGTGCCAGCAGCACGCGGACTAGCGGGTTCTCCTACGAGCAGTACTTC
NA,TRBV5-4,TRBJ1-2,TRBD1,CASSVGQPGGYTF,TGTGCCAGCAGCGTGGGACAGCCAGGGGGCTACACCTTC
NA,TRBV7-8,TRBJ1-5,NA,CASSVRSNQPQHF,TGTGCCAGCAGCGTTCGGTCTAATCAGCCCCAGCATTTT
NA,TRBV7-8,TRBJ1-5,NA,CASSLVEGIDQPQHF,TGTGCCAGCAGCTTAGTGGAGGGTATCGATCAGCCCCAGCATTTT
NA,TRBV12-3/TRBV12-4,TRBJ1-1,TRBD1,CASSFTGGTEAFF,TGTGCCAGCAGTTTCACAGGGGGTACTGAAGCTTTCTTT
NA,TRBV15,TRBJ1-5,TRBD1,CATSRGTLTGAGQPQHF,TGTGCCACCAGCAGAGGCACCTTGACAGGGGCGGGACAGCCCCAGCATTTT
NA,TRBV7-9,TRBJ2-7,NA,CASSLTTGDEQYF,TGTGCCAGCAGCTTAACTACCGGGGACGAGCAGTACTTC